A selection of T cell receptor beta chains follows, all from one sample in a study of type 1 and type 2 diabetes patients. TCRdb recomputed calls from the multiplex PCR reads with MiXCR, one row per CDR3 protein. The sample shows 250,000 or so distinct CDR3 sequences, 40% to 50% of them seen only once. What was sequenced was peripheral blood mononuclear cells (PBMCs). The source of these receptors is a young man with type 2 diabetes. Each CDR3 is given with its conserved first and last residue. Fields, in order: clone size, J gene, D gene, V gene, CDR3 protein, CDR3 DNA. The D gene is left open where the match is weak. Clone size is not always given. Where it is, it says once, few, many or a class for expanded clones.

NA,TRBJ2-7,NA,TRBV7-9,CASSLDSRATYEQYF,TGTGCCAGCAGCTTAGACTCACGCGCAACCTACGAGCAGTACTTC
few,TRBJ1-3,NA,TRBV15,CATSRDQGAGTGNTIYF,TGTGCCACCAGCAGAGATCAAGGGGCAGGAACTGGAAACACCATATATTTT
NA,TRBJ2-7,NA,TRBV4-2,CASSQVYGPYEQYF,TGTGCCAGCAGCCAAGTGTACGGGCCTTACGAGCAGTACTTC
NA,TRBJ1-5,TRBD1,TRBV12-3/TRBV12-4,CASSQGQGISPQHF,TGTGCCAGCAGTCAGGGACAGGGTATATCGCCCCAGCATTTT
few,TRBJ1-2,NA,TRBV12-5,CASFSGHSYGYTF,TGTGCCAGCTTTTCCGGACACAGCTATGGCTACACCTTC
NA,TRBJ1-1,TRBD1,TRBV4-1,CASSQGTVNTEAFF,TGCGCCAGCAGCCAGGGGACAGTTAACACTGAAGCTTTCTTT
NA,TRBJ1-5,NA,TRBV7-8,CASSTQASNQPQHF,TGTGCCAGCAGCACCCAGGCTAGCAATCAGCCCCAGCATTTT
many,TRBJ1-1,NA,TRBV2,CASRIPPSHTEAFF,TGTGCCAGCAGAATCCCGCCAAGCCACACTGAAGCTTTCTTT
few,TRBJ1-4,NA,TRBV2,CASSDWEKLFF,TGTGCCAGCAGTGATTGGGAAAAACTGTTTTTT
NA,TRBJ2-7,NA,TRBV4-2,CASSHLDGEGNEQYF,TGTGCCAGCAGCCACCTGGACGGCGAAGGGAACGAGCAGTACTTC
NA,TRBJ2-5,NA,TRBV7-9,CASSFPDGETQYF,TGTGCCAGCAGCTTCCCAGATGGGGAGACCCAGTACTTC
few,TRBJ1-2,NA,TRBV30,CAWSVARPDGYTF,TGTGCCTGGAGTGTAGCTAGGCCGGATGGCTACACCTTC
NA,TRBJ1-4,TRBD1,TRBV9,CASSVAAGGREKLFF,TGTGCCAGCAGCGTAGCGGCAGGGGGGCGCGAAAAACTGTTTTTT
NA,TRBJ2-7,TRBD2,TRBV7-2,CASSLDSGRRNERYF,TGTGCCAGCAGCTTAGACAGCGGGAGGCGGAACGAGCGGTACTTC
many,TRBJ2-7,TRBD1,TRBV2,CASGQGDYEQYF,TGTGCCAGCGGACAGGGAGACTACGAGCAGTACTTC
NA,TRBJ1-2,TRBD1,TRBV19,CASSLSGTAYYGYTF,TGTGCCAGTAGTCTCTCCGGGACAGCGTATTATGGCTACACCTTC
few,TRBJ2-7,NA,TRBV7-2,CASSGTGTRLYEQYF,TGTGCCAGCAGCGGTACCGGGACGAGGCTCTACGAGCAGTACTTC
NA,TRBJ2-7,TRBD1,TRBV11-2,CASSLRQGVEQYF,TGTGCCAGCAGCCTCCGACAGGGGGTCGAGCAGTACTTC
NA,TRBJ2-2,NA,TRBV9,CASSIPGERELFF,TGTGCCAGCAGTATACCAGGCGAGAGGGAGCTGTTTTTT
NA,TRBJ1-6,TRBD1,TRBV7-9,CASSQGQGASPLHF,TGTGCCAGCAGCCAAGGACAGGGGGCTTCACCCCTCCACTTT
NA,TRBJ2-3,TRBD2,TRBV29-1,CSVVGGGDLYTQYF,TGCAGCGTTGTTGGCGGGGGGGACTTATATACGCAGTATTTT
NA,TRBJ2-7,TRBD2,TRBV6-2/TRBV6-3,CASRDWGGGYEQYF,TGTGCCAGCAGAGACTGGGGCGGGGGGTACGAGCAGTACTTC
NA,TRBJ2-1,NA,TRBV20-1,CSAFRLSGVGYNEQFF,TGCAGTGCTTTCAGGCTGTCGGGAGTTGGGTACAATGAGCAGTTCTTC
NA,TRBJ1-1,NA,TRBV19,CASSSEAEARTEAFF,TGTGCCAGTAGCTCTGAGGCGGAGGCTCGGACTGAAGCTTTCTTT
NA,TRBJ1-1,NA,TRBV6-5,CASSYLRNTEAFF,TGTGCCAGCAGCTACCTGAGGAACACTGAAGCTTTCTTT
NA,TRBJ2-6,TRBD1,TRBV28,CASRLLQPGQGSGANVLTF,TGTGCCAGCAGACTCCTTCAGCCGGGACAGGGGTCCGGGGCCAACGTCCTGACTTTC
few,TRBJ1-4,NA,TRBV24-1,CAISDGRFNEKLFF,TGTGCCATCAGTGACGGGCGGTTTAATGAAAAACTGTTTTTT
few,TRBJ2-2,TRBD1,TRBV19,CASSTDRGHTGELFF,TGTGCCAGTAGTACGGACAGGGGGCACACCGGGGAGCTGTTTTTT
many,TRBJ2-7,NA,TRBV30,CAWKGTPYYEQYF,TGTGCCTGGAAGGGGACCCCCTACTACGAGCAGTACTTC
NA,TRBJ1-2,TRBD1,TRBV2,CASSSNGQGANGYTF,TGTGCCAGCAGTTCAAATGGACAGGGGGCAAATGGCTACACCTTC
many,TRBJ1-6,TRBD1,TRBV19,CASSGPTGNGSPLHF,TGTGCCAGTAGTGGCCCGACAGGGAATGGGTCACCCCTCCACTTT